The T cell receptor beta chain described here comes from a study of T cells in Graves' hyperthyroidism and ophthalmopathy. Patients aged 18 to 65 with hyperthyroidism were newly diagnosed, with duration under 2 months. The V and J ends lost 1 base and 1 base, in that order; junction bases with no gene match: 0. The CDR3 has 14 residues. Germline loops: CDR1 DFQATT, CDR2 SNEGSKA (reference sequence). This clonotype was recorded a few times. RNA transcripts provided the source from which TCR beta CDR3 regions were amplified. HTBI primers were employed in a first-round RT-PCR of the TCR CDR3. TCRdb re-called the multiplex PCR reads with MiXCR, one entry per CDR3 protein. There are over 700,000 distinct CDR3 sequences in the sample; 18% occur only once, and around 17% lies in the top ten.

The specimen was blood. The TCR originated in a woman between 50 and 59 years old with Graves' hyperthyroidism that later progressed to Graves' ophthalmopathy. This sequence joins TRBV20-1 and TRBJ1-5, with 8 bases identical to TRBD1. For the CDR3, the DNA is TGCAGTGCTAGAGGGGACAGGAGCAATCAGCCCCAGCATTTT. Translation gives CSARGDRSNQPQHF.